This TCR beta chain was sequenced for a study of shared clonotypes between healthy human individuals. Study-wide findings and caveats: It was only blood that was sampled, and tissue repertoires likely differ. With a handful of donors compared, roughly 5% of naive CD4 clonotypes were shared. The generation probabilities recorded for non-shared clonotypes fell below those of clonotypes shared by all four donors.

On this clone: Its antigen remains unknown.

CD8 cells classed as naive were CD45RO-negative and positively selected for CCR7, excluding terminally differentiated effector memory CD45RA+ cells. The data were produced by immunoSEQ multiplex PCR, yet TCRdb's version contains in-frame clones alone and is incomplete. The data hold around 2,000,000 clones, with just under 95% observed a single time. The source material was naive CD8+ T cells sorted from blood. The TCR was taken from a man between 18 and 29 years old in good health.

The CDR3 bases are TGCGCCAGCAGCCCCTTAGGGGGGCCCTACAATGAGCAGTTCTTC. Translating gives CASSPLGGPYNEQFF. This chain joins TRBV5-1 and TRBJ2-1; tentatively, D is TRBD1 or TRBD2 (6 bases each). V was clipped by 4 bases and J by 2 bases, with 13 bases between them. The length of the CDR3 is 15 residues. The germline gives CDR1 SGHRS, CDR2 YFSETQ.